These 26 T cell receptor beta chains originate from one sample sequenced in a study of T-cell memory formation after mild COVID-19 (TCRdb year 2021). To prepare the library, 5' RACE was applied. The sequencing machine was an Illumina NovaSeq 6000. TCRdb redid the processing of the public reads, applying fastp at Q25 and MiXCR, and retained in-frame beta chains. CDR3 protein duplicates are merged, each entry listing the most common genes and DNA. This sample has about 160,000 distinct CDR3 sequences in its table, and around a third of those were observed once. The ten largest account for 9.5% to 15% of the sample. Sequencing was done on a sample of PBMCs or a T cell subset sorted from them (not recorded which). Receptors originate from an adult woman who had mild COVID-19 (a few samples of this study predate the infection). The sample titles of this study are shuffled in the database, so cell type and time point are left out; the donor was told from shared clones.

This clonotype has a handful of counts. This chain joins TRBV9 and TRBJ2-7, with TRBD1 identical over 7 bases. V shed 2 bases and J 5 bases; nucleotides not matched to a gene: 7. The CDR3 runs 14 residues. In germline, CDR1 is SGDLS, CDR2 YYNGEE. The CDR3 DNA sequence: TGTGCCAGCAGCGTCGGGACAGTCAACAACGAGCAGTACTTC. This sequence encodes CASSVGTVNNEQYF. Filled out from reference TRBV9 and TRBJ2-7, the complete variable domain reads DSGVTQTPKHLITATGQRVTLRCSPRSGDLSVYWYQQSLDQGLQFLIQYYNGEERAKGNILERFSAQQFPDLHSELNLSSLELGDSALYFCASSVGTVNNEQYFGPGTRLTVT.

This clonotype was observed a few times. The V call is TRBV7-8, the J call TRBJ1-5, with D unclear. Germline V gene data show CDR1 as SGHVS and CDR2 as FQNEAQ. V was clipped by 3 bases and J by 0 bases, with 12 bases between them. The CDR3 totals 16 residues. Here the CDR3 reads CASSLFGDTSNQPQHF. In DNA, the CDR3 is TGTGCCAGCAGCTTGTTCGGTGACACTAGCAATCAGCCCCAGCATTTT.

This clonotype came up a few times. The J gene is TRBJ2-3, the V gene TRBV7-3; 8 bases agree with TRBD2. The CDR3 loop spans 15 amino acids. Germline CDR1 reads SGHTA; CDR2 reads FQGTGA. V trimming: 3 bases; J trimming: 0 bases; junction bases outside the gene matches: 2. The CDR3 sequence is CASSFGGGSTDTQYF. DNA of the CDR3: TGTGCCAGCAGCTTCGGGGGGGGCAGCACAGATACGCAGTATTTT.

This clonotype was picked up a small number of times. The V and J genes are TRBV24-1 and TRBJ2-5; 8 nucleotides align to TRBD1. The CDR3 extends over 15 amino acids. The trim removed 3 bases at V and 5 bases at J, leaving 7 bases unmatched. CDR1 is KGHDR and CDR2 is SFDVKD in the germline V gene. This CDR3 reads CATSDTQGAGETQYF. CDR3 nucleotide sequence: TGTGCCACCAGTGATACTCAGGGGGCCGGGGAGACCCAGTACTTC.

This clonotype was counted once. J is TRBJ1-1 and V is TRBV20-1; D possibly corresponds to TRBD1 (5 bases). Germline CDR1 is DFQATT and CDR2 is SNEGSKA (reference sequence). V was pared by 1 base and J by 6 bases, with 15 bases between. The CDR3 runs 14 residues. The CDR3 nucleotides read TGCAGTGCTAGAGTACCCAGGGCCGCCGCTGAAGCTTTCTTT. It encodes CSARVPRAAAEAFF.

This clonotype has just one count. The chain joins TRBV6-1 to TRBJ1-1; no clear D gene. Per germline, CDR1 MNHNS and CDR2 SASEGT. The CDR3 loop spans 13 amino acids. V was trimmed by 6 bases and J by 3 bases, leaving 11 bases between them. CDR3 residues: CASSLYKDTEAFF. Here the CDR3 DNA reads TGTGCCAGCAGCCTTTACAAGGACACTGAAGCTTTCTTT.

Only a few counts were recorded for this clonotype. The CDR3 loop reads CSAYTLSSYEQYF. CDR3 nucleotides: TGCAGTGCTTATACACTGAGCTCCTACGAGCAGTACTTC. V usage is TRBV20-1 and J usage is TRBJ2-7; D remains unclear. V gave up 5 bases and J gave up 0 bases, with 11 bases separating them. Germline lookup yields CDR1 DFQATT and CDR2 SNEGSKA (reference sequence). The CDR3 has 13 amino acids.

The chain recombines TRBV7-2 with TRBJ1-6; D is unclear. The germline V gene has CDR1 SGHTA and CDR2 FQGNSA. The CDR3 has 12 residues. Trimming cost V 5 bases and J 7 bases, with 6 bases left between them. CDR3 DNA: TGTGCCAGCAGCCCCAGAAATTCACCCCTCCACTTT. This sequence encodes CASSPRNSPLHF.

The chain couples TRBV12-3 or TRBV12-4 to TRBJ2-5; D is perhaps TRBD2 (6 bases). The V end lost 7 bases, the J end lost 4 bases, and 19 bases lay between the germline ends. The CDR3 loop spans 15 amino acids. CDR3 in DNA: TGTGCCAGCACCTTCCTTCATGCCGGGGGAGAGACCCAGTACTTC. Its protein is CASTFLHAGGETQYF.

The chain joins TRBV5-1 to TRBJ2-5, with D possibly being TRBD1 or TRBD2 (6 bases each). The V and J ends lost 1 base and 5 bases respectively, with 12 bases between them. CDR1 and CDR2 (germline): SGHRS, YFSETQ. This CDR3 contains 14 residues. This chain's CDR3 is CASSLYTGRETQYF. Written as DNA, the CDR3 is TGCGCCAGCAGCTTGTATACAGGGAGGGAGACCCAGTACTTC. The whole variable domain, filled in from reference TRBV5-1 and TRBJ2-5, reads KAGVTQTPRYLIKTRGQQVTLSCSPISGHRSVSWYQQTPGQGLQFLFEYFSETQRNKGNFPGRFSGRQFSNSRSEMNVSTLELGDSALYLCASSLYTGRETQYFGPGTRLLVL.

The chain employs TRBV2 and TRBJ1-2; tentative D call: TRBD1 (5 bases). This CDR3 has 13 residues. The germline CDR1 and CDR2 sequences are SNHLY and FYNNEI. Trimming shortened V by 4 bases and J by 3 bases, and 9 bases separated the two germline ends. The CDR3 protein is CASSVPGHYGYTF. The DNA of the CDR3 is TGTGCCAGCAGTGTGCCGGGGCACTATGGCTACACCTTC. The whole variable domain, filled in from reference TRBV2 and TRBJ1-2, reads EPEVTQTPSHQVTQMGQEVILRCVPISNHLYFYWYRQILGQKVEFLVSFYNNEISEKSEIFDDQFSVERPDGSNFTLKIRSTKLEDSAMYFCASSVPGHYGYTFGSGTRLTVV.

This clonotype has a handful of counts. The genes are TRBV7-3 and TRBJ2-2; the D gene is possibly TRBD1 (6 bases). The CDR3 covers 13 residues. V lost 5 bases, J lost 4 bases, and 8 bases lay in between. In germline, CDR1 is SGHTA, CDR2 FQGTGA. DNA of the CDR3: TGTGCCAGCAGCCCGACAGGCACCGGGGAGCTGTTTTTT. It is translated as CASSPTGTGELFF.

The rearrangement uses TRBV11-2 and TRBJ2-1, with D possibly being TRBD1 or TRBD2 (5 bases each). The CDR3 is 12 amino acids. V was shortened by 6 bases and J by 8 bases, with 11 bases between the two germline ends. Germline values: CDR1 SGHAT, CDR2 FQNNGV. For the CDR3, the DNA is TGTGCCAGCAGTTATGGGACCGATGAGCAGTTCTTC. The encoded protein is CASSYGTDEQFF. The variable domain in full, completed from reference TRBV11-2 and TRBJ2-1, reads EAGVAQSPRYKIIEKRQSVAFWCNPISGHATLYWYQQILGQGPKLLIQFQNNGVVDDSQLPKDRFSAERLKGVDSTLKIQPAKLEDSAVYLCASSYGTDEQFFGPGTRLTVL.

The V gene is TRBV3-1, the J gene TRBJ2-3; D remains unclear. Germline V lookup: CDR1 LGHDT, CDR2 YNNKEL (reference sequence). The CDR3 is 15 amino acids. V lost 1 base to trimming and J lost 2 bases, with 10 bases between them. The CDR3 reads CASSQGWGTTDTQYF. CDR3 nucleotides: TGTGCCAGCAGCCAAGGGTGGGGAACCACAGATACGCAGTATTTT.

This clonotype was picked up a small number of times. This chain uses TRBV6-6 with TRBJ2-1; 7 positions agree with TRBD1. The junction had 13 bases not matched to a gene; V was cut back by 6 bases and J by 8 bases. Germline V lookup: CDR1 MNHNY, CDR2 SVGAGI (reference sequence). This CDR3 is built from 15 residues. The CDR3 DNA sequence: TGTGCCAGCAGCAGACCGGGACAGAAAGGCGATGAGCAGTTCTTC. This translates into CASSRPGQKGDEQFF.

The chain employs TRBV11-2 and TRBJ2-5; D gene ambiguous. CDR1 and CDR2 (germline): SGHAT, FQNNGV. This CDR3 comprises 13 residues. V was shortened by 3 bases and J by 5 bases, with 10 bases between the two germline ends. The CDR3 sequence is CASSFVRSETQYF. In DNA, the CDR3 is TGTGCCAGCAGCTTCGTCCGATCGGAGACCCAGTACTTC.

The chain has TRBV5-6 and TRBJ1-2; perhaps TRBD1 as D (5 bases). Per germline, CDR1 SGHDT and CDR2 YYEEEE. This CDR3 has 15 residues. Trimming cost V 2 bases and J 5 bases, with 16 bases left between them. In DNA form, the CDR3 reads TGTGCCAGCAGCTTTAGACAGAGGAGAATTTATGGCTACACCTTC. This sequence encodes CASSFRQRRIYGYTF. Variable domain in full (rest from reference TRBV5-6 and TRBJ1-2): DAGVTQSPTHLIKTRGQQVTLRCSPKSGHDTVSWYQQALGQGPQFIFQYYEEEERQRGNFPDRFSGHQFPNYSSELNVNALLLGDSALYLCASSFRQRRIYGYTFGSGTRLTVV.

This clonotype was found a few times. The chain is built from TRBV30 and TRBJ1-2, with TRBD1 matching over 7 bases. J gave up 2 bases and V 7 bases, and 7 bases lay outside the gene matches. The CDR3 is made up of 13 amino acids. The germline gives CDR1 GTSNPN, CDR2 SVGIG (reference sequence). CDR3 sequence reads: CAFEGDSNYGYTF. The CDR3 bases are TGTGCCTTCGAGGGGGACAGCAACTATGGCTACACCTTC. Using reference TRBV30 and TRBJ1-2 for the parts outside the CDR3, the full variable domain is SQTIHQWPATLVQPVGSPLSLECTVEGTSNPNLYWYRQAAGRGLQLLFYSVGIGQISSEVPQNLSASRPQDRQFILSSKKLLLSDSGFYLCAFEGDSNYGYTFGSGTRLTVV.

The V call is TRBV5-5, the J call TRBJ2-7; no clear D. CDR1 and CDR2 from the germline V gene are SGHKS and YYEKEE (reference sequence). The ends were cut back, 0 bases at V and 0 bases at J, with 7 bases in the middle. The CDR3 has 14 residues. In DNA form, the CDR3 reads TGTGCCAGCAGCTTGGGATACTACTCCTACGAGCAGTACTTC. Translation: CASSLGYYSYEQYF.

This clonotype has just a few counts. The chain uses TRBV12-3 or TRBV12-4 and TRBJ2-7; TRBD2 aligns across 10 bases. The CDR3 is 17 amino acids. V dropped 4 bases and J dropped 2; count of bases not matched to a gene: 11. For the CDR3, the DNA is TGTGCCAGCAGTTCCCCTCTGACTAGCGGGCCTCCCTACGAGCAGTACTTC. This codes for CASSSPLTSGPPYEQYF.

This clonotype occurred once. The gene calls are TRBV10-3 and TRBJ2-1; TRBD2 agrees at 7 bases. The junction had 5 bases not matched to a gene; V was cut back by 0 bases and J by 0 bases. The germline V gene encodes CDR1 ENHRY and CDR2 SYGVKD. This CDR3 spans 17 amino acids. CDR3 amino acids: CAISESMGGGSYNEQFF. Written as DNA, the CDR3 is TGTGCCATCAGTGAGTCGATGGGCGGGGGCTCCTACAATGAGCAGTTCTTC.

The table lists this clonotype with a few counts. The chain employs TRBV20-1 and TRBJ2-3; D remains unclear. Germline V gene data show CDR1 as DFQATT and CDR2 as SNEGSKA (reference sequence). The CDR3 covers 15 residues. Trimming removed 0 bases at V and 5 bases at J, with 15 bases between. The CDR3 sequence is CSARDLRGVGDTQYF. The CDR3 bases are TGCAGTGCTAGAGATCTGAGAGGAGTTGGAGATACGCAGTATTTT.

The chain carries TRBV2 and TRBJ1-2; a weak D match, TRBD1 (6 bases). Germline CDR1 reads SNHLY; CDR2 reads FYNNEI. The CDR3 runs 12 residues. V lost 9 bases and J lost 2, with 10 bases in between. CDR3 loop: CASDRKNYGYTF. The CDR3, as DNA: TGTGCCAGTGACAGGAAAAACTATGGCTACACCTTC.

This clonotype was observed a handful of times. The chain has TRBV7-9 and TRBJ2-3; no clear D gene. Trimming removed 3 bases at V and 0 bases at J, with 1 base between. From germline, CDR1 is SEHNR and CDR2 FQNEAQ (reference sequence). The CDR3 is 12 residues long. In DNA, the CDR3 is TGTGCCAGCAGCTTCAGCACAGATACGCAGTATTTT. Translating gives CASSFSTDTQYF. Full variable domain (remainder filled in from reference TRBV7-9 and TRBJ2-3): DTGVSQNPRHKITKRGQNVTFRCDPISEHNRLYWYRQTLGQGPEFLTYFQNEAQLEKSRLLSDRFSAERPKGSFSTLEIQRTEQGDSAMYLCASSFSTDTQYFGPGTRLTVL.

The J gene is TRBJ2-1, the V gene TRBV25-1; TRBD2 matches 9 bases. Germline V CDR1 and CDR2: MGHDK, SYGVNS. This CDR3 spans 14 amino acids. CDR3 loop: CAIGGSGSPGEQFF. The CDR3 bases are TGTGCGATCGGTGGTAGCGGGAGCCCTGGGGAGCAGTTCTTC. The variable domain in full, completed from reference TRBV25-1 and TRBJ2-1, reads EADIYQTPRYLVIGTGKKITLECSQTMGHDKMYWYQQDPGMELHLIHYSYGVNSTEKGDLSSESTVSRIRTEHFPLTLESARPSHTSQYLCAIGGSGSPGEQFFGPGTRLTVL.

This clonotype occurred a few times. The rearrangement joins TRBV7-2 to TRBJ2-7; 9 nucleotides align to TRBD1. Germline trimming cut 3 bases from V and 4 bases from J; bases unmatched to any gene: 1. Germline CDR1 SGHTA, CDR2 FQGNSA. The CDR3 consists of 13 residues. Here the CDR3 reads CASSLDRGYEQYF. The CDR3 DNA follows: TGTGCCAGCAGCTTGGACAGGGGTTACGAGCAGTACTTC.